These 28 T cell receptor beta chains were sequenced from one sample in a study of beta chain features in type 1 diabetes. Their antigens are not known. Study-wide points: Significant though moderate, a shortening of TCRB CDR3s appeared in all four CD4+ subsets of Type 1 diabetes patients.

Sequencing targeted expressed TCRB transcripts, as all isolated RNA had been reverse transcribed. Generated by immunoSEQ multiplex PCR, the TCRdb table keeps only in-frame clones and is missing some. The sample carries some 660,000 clones, over 12% recorded once. Sequencing was done on a sample of naive CD4+ T cells from blood. These receptors all come from a man between 18 and 29 years old with type 1 diabetes.

This clone was seen only a few times. The V gene is TRBV19, the J gene TRBJ2-1; D assignment may be TRBD1 or TRBD2 (5 bases each). The CDR3 loop spans 14 amino acids. V dropped 3 bases and J dropped 9 bases, with 15 bases sitting between them. Germline CDR1 reads LNHDA; CDR2 reads SQIVND (reference sequence). This CDR3 is CASSITAPRGEQFF. The CDR3, as DNA: TGTGCCAGTAGTATTACGGCCCCGAGGGGTGAGCAGTTCTTC.

This clone was observed a few times. The chain is built from TRBV18 and TRBJ1-2; 7 bases line up with TRBD1. CDR3 size: 14 residues. Germline V lookup: CDR1 KGHSH, CDR2 LQKENI. V was clipped by 3 bases and J by 2 bases; unmatched bases: 3. In nucleotides, the CDR3 is TGTGCCAGCTCACCGAGACAGGGCAACTATGGCTACACCTTC. As protein: CASSPRQGNYGYTF.

This chain links TRBV25-1 with TRBJ2-5; D is perhaps TRBD1 (6 bases). There are 16 residues in the CDR3. Germline V gene lookup returns CDR1 MGHDK and CDR2 SYGVNS. Trimming pared 1 base from V and 2 bases from J, leaving 14 bases between. CDR3 in amino acids: CASSESLPGQQETQYF. The CDR3 nucleotides are TGTGCCAGCAGTGAATCTCTGCCGGGACAACAAGAGACCCAGTACTTC.

The sample holds a few counts of this clone. This CDR3 is CASSTWTGGTDTQYF. CDR3 nucleotides: TGTGCCAGCAGTACCTGGACGGGTGGCACAGATACGCAGTATTTT. The chain joins TRBV6-5 to TRBJ2-3; D is uncertain. Germline loops: CDR1 MNHEY, CDR2 SVGAGI. CDR3 length: 15 residues. V lost 5 bases and J 1 base, leaving 13 bases between the germline ends.

J is TRBJ2-4 and V is TRBV6-1; tentative D call: TRBD2 (5 bases). Germline V CDR1 and CDR2: MNHNS, SASEGT. V was shortened by 3 bases and J by 14 bases, with 17 bases between the two germline ends. The CDR3 length is 13 residues. The CDR3 reads CASSDFGVGFKYF. DNA of the CDR3: TGTGCCAGCAGTGATTTCGGGGTTGGCTTCAAGTACTTC.

This clone has just a few counts. The genes are TRBV7-6 and TRBJ2-5, with D possibly being TRBD2 (7 bases). CDR1 is SGHVS, CDR2 FNYEAQ, per germline. Trimming removed 5 bases from V and 4 bases from J, with 29 bases in between. This CDR3 comprises 19 residues. CDR3 sequence (DNA): TGTGCCAGCAGCCTGCGCGGGGGCGGCGGGAGTGGGTGGAGAGAGACCCAGTACTTC. Its protein is CASSLRGGGGSGWRETQYF.

As DNA, the CDR3 is TGTGCTGCCAGGGGTAGCGGGGGAGAGACCCAGTACTTC. It translates to CAARGSGGETQYF. The chain employs TRBV7-8 and TRBJ2-5, with 9 bases fitting TRBD2. CDR1 SGHVS and CDR2 FQNEAQ come from the germline V gene. The length of the CDR3 is 13 residues.

This clone was detected only a few times. V gene TRBV7-2 combines with J gene TRBJ2-5; D ambiguous. Trimming removed 1 base at V and 6 bases at J, with 18 bases between. This CDR3 is 16 amino acids long. The germline V gene has CDR1 SGHTA and CDR2 FQGNSA. CDR3 protein: CASSLVGGRTIKTQYF. The CDR3 bases are TGTGCCAGCAGCTTAGTAGGTGGTAGGACGATTAAGACCCAGTACTTC.

This chain connects TRBV30 to TRBJ1-1, with D uncertain. In germline, CDR1 is GTSNPN, CDR2 SVGIG (reference sequence). V was trimmed by 4 bases and J by 1 base, leaving 7 bases between them. The CDR3 has 12 residues. CDR3 in amino acids: CAWKEQNTEAFF. CDR3 nucleotides: TGTGCCTGGAAGGAACAGAACACTGAAGCTTTCTTT.

This chain connects TRBV25-1 to TRBJ1-2; D is unclear. The CDR3 has 13 amino acids. The V and J ends lost 1 base and 6 bases respectively, with 9 bases between them. Germline CDR1 MGHDK, CDR2 SYGVNS. The chain's CDR3 is CASSELGGDGYTF. CDR3 DNA: TGTGCCAGCAGTGAATTGGGCGGGGATGGCTACACCTTC.

This clone was counted between two and nine times. The rearrangement uses TRBV2 and TRBJ2-1; D is uncertain. This CDR3 contains 15 residues. Trimming cost V 1 base and J 6 bases, with 13 bases left between them. CDR1 SNHLY and CDR2 FYNNEI come from the germline V gene. The CDR3 bases are TGTGCCAGCAGTGAAGTGGTCGTCGGGTCCAATGAGCAGTTCTTC. It codes for CASSEVVVGSNEQFF. Full variable domain (remainder filled in from reference TRBV2 and TRBJ2-1): EPEVTQTPSHQVTQMGQEVILRCVPISNHLYFYWYRQILGQKVEFLVSFYNNEISEKSEIFDDQFSVERPDGSNFTLKIRSTKLEDSAMYFCASSEVVVGSNEQFFGPGTRLTVL.

This chain links TRBV19 with TRBJ1-5, with a weak D call TRBD1 (5 bases). The CDR3 runs 15 residues. Germline CDR1 is LNHDA and CDR2 is SQIVND (reference sequence). Deletions cut 2 bases from V and 2 bases from J, with 10 bases between. The CDR3 sequence: CASSIWGVGNQPQHF. DNA for the CDR3: TGTGCCAGTAGTATATGGGGGGTCGGCAATCAGCCCCAGCATTTT.

The chain uses TRBV27 and TRBJ2-3; D is unclear. The CDR3 spans 13 residues. Trimming removed 5 bases from V and 9 bases from J, with 15 bases in between. CDR1 and CDR2 (germline): MNHEY, SMNVEV (reference sequence). The CDR3 loop reads CASSKELVGTQYF. The CDR3 nucleotides read TGTGCCAGCAGTAAGGAGTTGGTCGGGACGCAGTATTTT.

This clone has more than one count but fewer than ten. The chain has TRBV29-1 and TRBJ1-1; D possibly corresponds to TRBD1 (5 bases). CDR3 length equals 13 residues. V was clipped by 7 bases and J by 11 bases, with 23 bases between them. Germline V gene sequence: CDR1 SQVTM, CDR2 ANQGSEA. The CDR3 nucleotides read TGCAGCGGAGGGGAGACTCCGACTGAGAGGGCTTTCTTT. Its protein product is CSGGETPTERAFF.

J is TRBJ1-5 and V is TRBV10-3, with D perhaps matching TRBD1 (5 bases). The CDR3 is 15 amino acids. From germline, CDR1 is ENHRY and CDR2 SYGVKD. Trimming left V 6 bases short and J 3 bases short, with 15 bases between. CDR3 DNA sequence: TGTGCCATCAGCCGGGGCAGGGAGAACAATCAGCCCCAGCATTTT. Amino acid sequence: CAISRGRENNQPQHF.

This clone occurred a few times. The rearrangement links TRBV5-1 to TRBJ2-3; TRBD1 matches at 9 bases. CDR1 and CDR2 (germline): SGHRS, YFSETQ. V trimming: 4 bases; J trimming: 7 bases; junction bases outside the gene matches: 10. The CDR3 sequence is 15 residues long. CDR3 residues: CASSPPTGGVNTQYF. The CDR3 bases are TGCGCCAGCAGCCCGCCGACAGGGGGTGTTAATACGCAGTATTTT.

The chain uses TRBV7-6 and TRBJ2-7, with 8 bases lining up with TRBD1. V lost 4 bases to trimming and J lost 6 bases; unmatched junction nucleotides: 8. The CDR3 sequence is 14 residues long. Germline-derived CDR1 and CDR2 are SGHVS and FNYEAQ. In DNA form, the CDR3 reads TGTGCCAGCAGCTCACAGGGGGGCCTAAGCGAGCAGTACTTC. Residues: CASSSQGGLSEQYF.

In this sample, this clone turned up a few times. The chain has TRBV6-1 and TRBJ1-1; D is unresolved. Germline assignment: CDR1 MNHNS and CDR2 SASEGT. This CDR3 is built from 11 residues. The ends were cut back, 9 bases at V and 4 bases at J, with 9 bases in the middle. This CDR3 reads CASAEGTEAFF. The CDR3, as DNA: TGTGCCAGTGCTGAGGGCACTGAAGCTTTCTTT.

Only a few counts were recorded for this clone. The rearrangement joins TRBV7-2 to TRBJ2-5, with unresolved D. Looked up from germline, CDR1 is SGHTA and CDR2 is FQGNSA. The CDR3 covers 12 residues. Trimming took off 6 bases at V and 7 bases at J, with 12 bases between the two ends. The CDR3 DNA reads TGTGCCAGCAGTCCTCGGTCCGGGACCCAGTACTTC. As protein: CASSPRSGTQYF.

The chain couples TRBV28 to TRBJ2-4; 7 nucleotides line up with TRBD1. Looked up from germline, CDR1 is MDHEN and CDR2 is SYDVKM. The CDR3 runs to 13 residues. V was clipped by 3 bases and J by 5 bases; unmatched bases: 1. CDR3 bases: TGTGCCAGCAGTTTTACAGGGGAAAACATTCAGTACTTC. As protein: CASSFTGENIQYF.

Turning to this clone: One end of the junction fails to match germline, which may point to a read error. The chain couples TRBV7-7 to TRBJ2-5; 9 nucleotides agree with TRBD1. CDR1 and CDR2 from the germline V gene are SSHAT and FNYEAQ (reference sequence). The CDR3 contains 13 residues. The CDR3 DNA reads TGTGCTAGCAGTCCACGGACAGGGGAGGCCCAGTACTTC. This sequence encodes CASSPRTGEAQYF.

The chain employs TRBV2 and TRBJ1-6; D ambiguous. The length of the CDR3 is 14 residues. Trimming removed 8 bases from V and 6 bases from J, with 14 bases in between. Germline assignment: CDR1 SNHLY and CDR2 FYNNEI. The CDR3 DNA is TGTGCCAGCGTGCCCGGCCTACCTAATTCACCCCTCCACTTT. Translated: CASVPGLPNSPLHF.

There are a few counts of this clone. The chain carries TRBV7-9 and TRBJ1-1; no reliable D call. V lost 5 bases to trimming and J lost 3 bases, with 16 bases between them. CDR1 and CDR2 from the germline V gene are SEHNR and FQNEAQ (reference sequence). CDR3 size: 15 residues. In DNA, the CDR3 is TGTGCCAGCAGCCAAGGACGGTATGTCGACACTGAAGCTTTCTTT. Its protein is CASSQGRYVDTEAFF.

This chain joins TRBV5-4 and TRBJ1-1; possibly TRBD1 for D (5 bases). The V gene lost 0 bases and the J gene lost 1 base, with 7 bases spanning the gap. Looked up from germline, CDR1 is SGHNT and CDR2 is YYREEE (reference sequence). The CDR3 has 14 residues. The CDR3 region has the DNA TGTGCCAGCAGCTTGGGACAGCAGAACACTGAAGCTTTCTTT. Translation: CASSLGQQNTEAFF.

The chain combines TRBV10-3 with TRBJ2-1; 9 positions match TRBD1. V lost 6 bases, J lost 1 base, and 7 bases stayed unmatched. Germline V gives CDR1 ENHRY, CDR2 SYGVKD. CDR3 length: 16 residues. In nucleotides, the CDR3 is TGTGCCATCAGGAGGGGACAGGGAGGTTCCTACAATGAGCAGTTCTTC. This gives the protein CAIRRGQGGSYNEQFF.

The chain is built from TRBV23-1 and TRBJ2-7; the D gene is possibly TRBD2 (5 bases). TRBV23-1 has ORF status, its function being uncertain. This CDR3 has 19 residues. Trimming stripped 4 bases from V and 3 bases from J, with 28 bases between. CDR3 bases: TGCGCCAGCAGTCTAGCCCGGGTTTTGCACACTAGGGCTAGCTACGAGCAGTACTTC. Translating it yields CASSLARVLHTRASYEQYF.

The CDR3 region has the DNA TGTGCCTGGAGCGTTACTAGCGGGGGGGTCGAGACCCAGTACTTC. Residues: CAWSVTSGGVETQYF. The V gene is TRBV30, the J gene TRBJ2-5, with 13 bases fitting TRBD2. The CDR3 extends over 15 amino acids. Germline V CDR1 and CDR2: GTSNPN, SVGIG (reference sequence). The V segment lost 3 bases and the J segment 5 bases; nucleotides outside the gene matches: 6.

The chain carries TRBV15 and TRBJ2-5; 7 positions match TRBD1. CDR3 length: 15 amino acids. The J segment lost 0 bases and the V segment lost 4 bases, leaving 5 bases of the junction unmatched. The germline V gene has CDR1 LNHNV and CDR2 YYDKDF (reference sequence). This chain's CDR3 is CATSIGGVYQETQYF. CDR3 sequence (DNA): TGTGCCACCAGCATAGGGGGCGTATACCAAGAGACCCAGTACTTC.